The source of this T cell receptor beta chain is a study of CD39 and CD103 CD8 tumor-infiltrating T cells (dated by TCRdb to the late 2010s). General notes on the study: Repertoire comparisons were shown for an HPV-positive HNSCC, an HPV-negative HNSCC, an ovarian cancer and a melanoma patient. TCRbeta CDR3 deep sequencing compared repertoires of CD8 TIL subsets defined by CD103 and CD39 with peripheral memory CD8 T cells. General conclusions and limits of the study: Compared with DN and SP CD8 TILs and with blood memory CD8 T cells, DP CD8 TILs appeared more oligoclonal, with the top 30 clonotypes covering about 56-86%. DP TIL clonotypes were rarely found in blood or uninvolved lymph node, whereas DN TIL clonotypes largely overlapped peripheral memory CD8 repertoires.

For CDR1 and CDR2, the germline V gene lists SQVTM and ANQGSEA. Measured from the cysteine to the phenylalanine, the CDR3 is 11 residues long. Here the CDR3 DNA is all that survives: 33 bases in frame from base 1. For each subset, between about 8,500 and 100,000 sorted cells were used for genomic DNA extraction with the DNeasy Blood and Tissue Kit. The immunoSEQ service sequenced and mapped the TCRbeta V-J or V-D-J regions, with coverage above 8x for each sample. Processing in the source paper ran as follows. Analysis was limited to productive rearrangements exported from the immunoSEQ Analyzer platform, and clonality was evaluated on the 500 most abundant clones. To quantify how much repertoires overlapped between populations, both the Morisita-Horn similarity index and the Jaccard index were used. Morisita-Horn similarity between CD8 T-cell subset TCR repertoires was measured in six cancer patients. TCRdb took this table from immuneACCESS and kept in-frame rearrangements with V and J called. Such tables lack part of the clones; where checked against another copy, unresolved V genes explain under half of the gap, and the rest is unexplained. That table furnishes V, J and clone size, whereas the DNA furnished D and trimming. The sample data list around 800 clones, and approximately 77% of these were observed just once. In total, the top ten clones hold approximately 14% of the sample.

At the time of sample collection the patients were not on therapy, although prior treatments varied from chemotherapy, radiotherapy, surgery and immunotherapy to no treatment. After thawing, cells were enriched for T lymphocytes using a negative-selection kit, and EpCAM beads were added for tumor-infiltrating lymphocytes. For the CD8 TIL subsets, CD3+CD4-CD8+CD45RA- cells were FACS-sorted and divided into DN, SP and DP based on their expression of CD39 and CD103. After mincing, tumor specimens underwent a 1 h digestion with hyaluronidase, collagenase and DNase, and were then filtered, enriched by Ficoll and cryopreserved. Populations were sorted to 99% purity on a FACSAria II, and cell pellets were frozen for TCR sequencing without culture. Notes on this clone: No antigen is known for it. A junction boundary mismatches the germline segment, possibly from a read error.

Source material: CD39- CD103+ CD8+ T cells sorted from the tumor. What this sample's cell subset or site label stands for: CD103+CD39- single-positive CD45RA- CD8 T cells. The clonotype originates from a human donor with head and neck squamous cell carcinoma. The chain is assembled from TRBV29-1 and TRBJ1-1; the D gene is not confidently resolved. The CDR3 amino acid sequence is: CSVEGNPEAFF. In nucleotides, the sequence is TGCAGCGTTGAGGGGAACCCTGAAGCTTTCTTT.